Listed below are T cell receptor beta chains from one sample, sequenced in a study of T cells after yellow fever vaccination. One entry per CDR3 protein results from TCRdb running MiXCR on the 5' RACE reads. The table lists some 500,000 distinct CDR3 sequences, around an eighth of them singletons. Sequenced material: PBMCs, taken on the day of the yellow fever booster vaccination. These receptors came from a man aged 30-40 years who received the YFV17D yellow fever vaccine. CDR3s include the opening cysteine and the closing phenylalanine or tryptophan. Fields, in order: clone size, V gene, D gene, J gene, CDR3 protein, CDR3 DNA. A D gene is named only where the DNA matches it firmly. Where a row states a size, it is once, few, many or the class of an expanded clone; other rows omit it.

abundance: .
v_gene: TRBV18
d_gene: TRBD2
j_gene: TRBJ2-2
CDR3aa: CASSPAGGPLTGELFF
CDR3nt: TGTGCCAGCTCACCAGCGGGAGGGCCCCTCACCGGGGAGCTGTTTTTT

abundance: medium-sized
v_gene: TRBV28
d_gene: .
j_gene: TRBJ2-1
CDR3aa: CASSSALLEQFF
CDR3nt: TGTGCCAGCAGTTCGGCGTTACTTGAGCAGTTCTTC

abundance: few
v_gene: TRBV27
d_gene: .
j_gene: TRBJ1-5
CDR3aa: CASSLIKGQPQHF
CDR3nt: TGTGCCAGCAGTTTAATCAAGGGGCAGCCCCAGCATTTT

abundance: few
v_gene: TRBV5-1
d_gene: .
j_gene: TRBJ2-7
CDR3aa: CASSSSGTSVEQYF
CDR3nt: TGCGCCAGCAGTTCCAGTGGGACAAGCGTTGAGCAGTACTTC

abundance: .
v_gene: TRBV4-3
d_gene: .
j_gene: TRBJ2-5
CDR3aa: CASSPTQDMKTQYF
CDR3nt: TGCGCCAGCAGCCCAACCCAGGATATGAAGACCCAGTACTTC

abundance: few
v_gene: TRBV4-3
d_gene: TRBD2
j_gene: TRBJ2-2
CDR3aa: CASSQDGVGEGGELFF
CDR3nt: TGCGCCAGCAGCCAAGATGGCGTCGGGGAGGGCGGGGAGCTGTTTTTT

abundance: .
v_gene: TRBV25-1
d_gene: TRBD2
j_gene: TRBJ2-5
CDR3aa: CASSEFGAGGETQYF
CDR3nt: TGTGCCAGCAGTGAATTCGGAGCGGGAGGGGAGACCCAGTACTTC

abundance: .
v_gene: TRBV20-1
d_gene: TRBD2
j_gene: TRBJ2-4
CDR3aa: CSASRQGKLAGDAKNIQYF
CDR3nt: TGCAGTGCTAGCAGACAGGGTAAACTAGCGGGAGATGCCAAAAACATTCAGTACTTC

abundance: .
v_gene: TRBV13
d_gene: TRBD2
j_gene: TRBJ2-1
CDR3aa: CACSLGPLVSGRAGEQFF
CDR3nt: TGTGCCTGCAGTTTAGGGCCGCTCGTCAGCGGGAGGGCCGGTGAGCAGTTCTTC

abundance: .
v_gene: TRBV6-1
d_gene: .
j_gene: TRBJ2-3
CDR3aa: CASSRTSARGTDTQYF
CDR3nt: TGTGCCAGCAGTCGGACCAGCGCGAGGGGCACAGATACGCAGTATTTT

abundance: few
v_gene: TRBV6-5
d_gene: .
j_gene: TRBJ2-1
CDR3aa: CASSFVYSGSGPNEQFF
CDR3nt: TGTGCCAGCAGTTTCGTATACTCAGGGTCGGGTCCGAATGAGCAGTTCTTC

abundance: .
v_gene: TRBV4-3
d_gene: .
j_gene: TRBJ1-2
CDR3aa: CASSQGEVGGQGYGYTF
CDR3nt: TGCGCCAGCAGCCAAGGGGAAGTGGGAGGGCAAGGCTATGGCTACACCTTC

abundance: few
v_gene: TRBV12-3/TRBV12-4
d_gene: TRBD1
j_gene: TRBJ1-2
CDR3aa: CASSPTGEYGYTF
CDR3nt: TGTGCCAGCAGCCCTACAGGGGAGTATGGCTACACCTTC

abundance: .
v_gene: TRBV14
d_gene: .
j_gene: TRBJ2-2
CDR3aa: CASSQDRFGELFF
CDR3nt: TGTGCCAGCAGCCAAGATCGGTTCGGGGAGCTGTTTTTT

abundance: .
v_gene: TRBV6-4
d_gene: .
j_gene: TRBJ1-1
CDR3aa: CASSDSPGDTEAFF
CDR3nt: TGTGCCAGCAGTGACTCCCCTGGGGACACTGAAGCTTTCTTT

abundance: .
v_gene: TRBV28
d_gene: .
j_gene: TRBJ2-2
CDR3aa: CASSLFSGSRGGELFF
CDR3nt: TGTGCCAGCAGTTTATTTTCCGGGAGTAGGGGCGGGGAGCTGTTTTTT

abundance: .
v_gene: TRBV6-5
d_gene: .
j_gene: TRBJ2-1
CDR3aa: CASSYQGDLLNEQFF
CDR3nt: TGTGCCAGCAGTTACCAGGGAGATTTGCTCAATGAGCAGTTCTTC

abundance: .
v_gene: TRBV5-1
d_gene: .
j_gene: TRBJ2-7
CDR3aa: CASSSGEFRQYF
CDR3nt: TGCGCCAGCAGCTCGGGGGAATTCCGGCAGTACTTC